This T cell receptor beta chain was identified in a study of blood T cell repertoires in COVID-19. Overall study: Samples came from the United States, Italy and Spain, spanning acute and convalescent COVID-19. From T cells, B-cell-depleted T cells, or PBMCs came the material, which was cDNA or gDNA.

The V end was cut by 6 bases, the J end by 1 base, with 10 bases between. Germline CDR1 and CDR2: MNHEY and SVGAGI. This CDR3 comprises 14 residues. Per the authors' pipeline: Reference gene primer amplification yielded estimated nucleated cell counts. The protocol was immunoSEQ multiplex PCR, while the TCRdb copy is restricted to in-frame clones and leaves out a portion. From that table come the V and J calls and clone size; the DNA was used to work out D and trimming. Here the sample spans approximately 68,000 clones, approximately 82% being singletons. The sample was peripheral blood. The sequence was collected from an older man with active COVID-19. The V gene is TRBV6-5, the J gene TRBJ1-5; D is undetermined. In nucleotides, the CDR3 is TGTGCCAGCAGGCTCGAGAGAAGCAATCAGCCCCAGCATTTT. This translates into CASRLERSNQPQHF.